These T cell receptor beta chains were read from a single sample in a study of T cells expressing NK-cell markers. Using the 5' RACE reads, TCRdb records one entry per CDR3 protein without DNA. The sample's table shows 300,000 to 450,000 distinct CDR3 sequences. The sequencing sample was made of blood T cells: a sorted CD56 or NKG2C T cell subset, CD4+ or CD8+ T cells, or bulk PBMC T cells (not recorded which). These receptors all come from a man aged 18 to 69 in good health. Each CDR3 is given with its conserved first and last residue. Fields, in order: J gene, V gene, CDR3 protein.

j_gene: TRBJ1-5; v_gene: TRBV7-8; CDR3aa: CASSLQVTQPQHF
j_gene: TRBJ1-5; v_gene: TRBV29-1; CDR3aa: CSVETGGGNQPQHF
j_gene: TRBJ2-7; v_gene: TRBV18; CDR3aa: CASSDPGFGSYEQYF
j_gene: TRBJ2-1; v_gene: TRBV5-5; CDR3aa: CASSLRVTGLYNEQFF
j_gene: TRBJ1-2; v_gene: TRBV18; CDR3aa: CASSPRSEGVDGYTF
j_gene: TRBJ2-3; v_gene: TRBV12-3/TRBV12-4; CDR3aa: CASSSSGLSTDTQYF
j_gene: TRBJ2-2; v_gene: TRBV6-1; CDR3aa: CASSPDPQWSTGELFF
j_gene: TRBJ2-6; v_gene: TRBV5-1; CDR3aa: CASGGGSGANVLTF
j_gene: TRBJ1-2; v_gene: TRBV12-3/TRBV12-4; CDR3aa: CASRKQVTGDYGYTF
j_gene: TRBJ2-1; v_gene: TRBV4-2; CDR3aa: CASSQVRGGYNEQFF
j_gene: TRBJ1-4; v_gene: TRBV20-1; CDR3aa: CSARQGKGEKLFF
j_gene: TRBJ1-4; v_gene: TRBV28; CDR3aa: CASKGGGAGTNEKLFF
j_gene: TRBJ2-5; v_gene: TRBV9; CDR3aa: CASSERGRETQYF
j_gene: TRBJ2-1; v_gene: TRBV7-2; CDR3aa: CASLGAGRGGNEQFF
j_gene: TRBJ2-2; v_gene: TRBV11-1; CDR3aa: CASSLSKVGLRANTGELFF
j_gene: TRBJ2-1; v_gene: TRBV7-9; CDR3aa: CASSFPGTGGHEQFF
j_gene: TRBJ1-1; v_gene: TRBV3-1; CDR3aa: CASSIWEAAQGAFF
j_gene: TRBJ1-2; v_gene: TRBV18; CDR3aa: CASSPLRQGRDYGYTF
j_gene: TRBJ2-7; v_gene: TRBV27; CDR3aa: CASSLYIDRGREQYF
j_gene: TRBJ2-1; v_gene: TRBV7-2; CDR3aa: CASSTAGGIPYNEQFF
j_gene: TRBJ2-5; v_gene: TRBV7-2; CDR3aa: CASSLSSGGPQETQYF
j_gene: TRBJ2-2; v_gene: TRBV28; CDR3aa: CASSLPGTSTGELFF
j_gene: TRBJ2-1; v_gene: TRBV7-2; CDR3aa: CASSRQPGGSYNEQFF
j_gene: TRBJ1-4; v_gene: TRBV6-1; CDR3aa: CASSEPGTRNEKLFF
j_gene: TRBJ2-7; v_gene: TRBV4-1; CDR3aa: CASSRFSGPGEQYF